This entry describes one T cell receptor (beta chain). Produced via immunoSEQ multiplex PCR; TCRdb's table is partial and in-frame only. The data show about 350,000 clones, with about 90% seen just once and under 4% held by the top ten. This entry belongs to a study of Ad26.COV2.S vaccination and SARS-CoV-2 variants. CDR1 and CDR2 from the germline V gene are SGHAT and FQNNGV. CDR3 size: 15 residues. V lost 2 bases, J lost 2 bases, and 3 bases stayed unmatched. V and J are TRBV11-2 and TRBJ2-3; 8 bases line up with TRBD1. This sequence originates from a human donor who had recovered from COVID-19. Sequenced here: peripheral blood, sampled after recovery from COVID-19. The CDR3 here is CASSLQGAPTDTQYF. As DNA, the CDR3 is TGTGCCAGCAGCTTACAGGGGGCCCCCACAGATACGCAGTATTTT.